This TCR beta chain was profiled in a study of Ad26.COV2.S vaccination and SARS-CoV-2 variants. TCRdb keeps only in-frame clones here, not all; method: immunoSEQ multiplex PCR. This sample has 180,000 or so clones, with roughly 85% found just once. Trimming removed 0 bases at V and 10 bases at J, with 8 bases between. The CDR3 is 11 amino acids. Germline CDR1 reads DFQATT; CDR2 reads SNEGSKA (reference sequence). This TCR was sampled from a human donor who had recovered from COVID-19. Sequenced material: peripheral blood, taken after recovery from COVID-19. The chain recombines TRBV20-1 with TRBJ2-3; D gene uncertain. This CDR3 reads CSAREARSQYF. The CDR3 nucleotides are TGCAGTGCTAGAGAAGCGAGGTCGCAGTATTTT.